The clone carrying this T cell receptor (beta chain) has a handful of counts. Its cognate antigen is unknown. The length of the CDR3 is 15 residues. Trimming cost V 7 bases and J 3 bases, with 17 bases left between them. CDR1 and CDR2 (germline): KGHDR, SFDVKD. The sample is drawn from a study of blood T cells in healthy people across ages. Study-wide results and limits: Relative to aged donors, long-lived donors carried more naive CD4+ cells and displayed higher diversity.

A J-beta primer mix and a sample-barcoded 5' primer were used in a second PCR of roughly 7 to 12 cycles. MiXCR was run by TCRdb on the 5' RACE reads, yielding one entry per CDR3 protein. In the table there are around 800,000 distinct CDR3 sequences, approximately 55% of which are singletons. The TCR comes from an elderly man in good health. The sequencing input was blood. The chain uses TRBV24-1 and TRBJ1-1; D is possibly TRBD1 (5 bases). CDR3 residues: CATRDSAARDTEAFF. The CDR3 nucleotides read TGTGCCACCAGAGACAGCGCAGCTCGGGACACTGAAGCTTTCTTT.